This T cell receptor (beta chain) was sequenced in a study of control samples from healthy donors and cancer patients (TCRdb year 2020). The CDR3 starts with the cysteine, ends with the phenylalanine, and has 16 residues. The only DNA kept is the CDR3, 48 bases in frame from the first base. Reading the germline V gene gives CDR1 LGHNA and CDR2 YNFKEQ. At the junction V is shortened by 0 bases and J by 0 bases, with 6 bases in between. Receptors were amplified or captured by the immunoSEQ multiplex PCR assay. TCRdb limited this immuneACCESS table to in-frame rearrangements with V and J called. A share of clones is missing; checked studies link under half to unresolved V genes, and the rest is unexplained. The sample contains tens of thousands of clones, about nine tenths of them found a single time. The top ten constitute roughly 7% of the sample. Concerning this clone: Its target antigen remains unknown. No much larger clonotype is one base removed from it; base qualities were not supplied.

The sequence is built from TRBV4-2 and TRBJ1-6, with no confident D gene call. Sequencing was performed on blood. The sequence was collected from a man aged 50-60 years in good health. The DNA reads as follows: TGTGCCAGCAGCCAAGAACTGAGCTCCTATAATTCACCCCTCCACTTT. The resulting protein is CASSQELSSYNSPLHF.